The T cell receptor beta chain under discussion was sequenced for a study of cytomegalovirus exposure and HLA in healthy donors. Study observations and caveats: The listing of roughly 160 TCR beta chains classed them as cytomegalovirus-associated. Later on, an analysis tied some 17,000 TCR beta sequences to HLA alleles at 0.05 false discovery rate. Among TCR sequences, most were rare, though some public TCRs appeared in many donors. Prediction of most subjects' HLA-A and HLA-B alleles by TCR beta sequences was reportedly accurate.

This CDR3 contains 16 residues. Trimming at V came to 4 bases and at J to 1 base, leaving 7 bases not matched to a gene. PCR employed 60 Vbeta and 13 Jbeta primers. Profiled with immunoSEQ multiplex PCR; TCRdb holds only in-frame clones, not every one. This table holds about 190,000 clones, roughly 80% found once. Only a few counts were recorded for this clone. Antigen: not known. The genes are TRBV6-7 and TRBJ2-5; TRBD2 agrees at 9 bases. TRBV6-7 is placed among ORFs of uncertain function. This TCR came from a young woman in good health and CMV-seropositive. Specimen: PBMCs. CDR3 protein: CASSCRLAVVQETQYF. In nucleotides, the CDR3 is TGTGCCAGCAGTTGCAGACTAGCGGTCGTCCAAGAGACCCAGTACTTC.